This entry lists 8 T cell receptor beta chains sequenced from one sample in a study of PD-1 blockade in classical Hodgkin lymphoma. Following autologous stem cell transplantation, relapse occurred in every patient, and exposure to brentuximab vedotin varied. The data were produced by immunoSEQ multiplex PCR, yet TCRdb's version contains in-frame clones alone and is incomplete. The data contain roughly 10,000 clones, about three quarters of them singletons. The specimen comprised peripheral blood mononuclear cells (PBMCs), sampled at baseline. All receptors derive from a human donor with classical Hodgkin lymphoma.

The chain combines TRBV5-4 with TRBJ2-5, with a weak D call TRBD1 (6 bases). Trimming removed 4 bases at V and 3 bases at J, with 16 bases between. This CDR3 is built from 15 residues. CDR1 is SGHNT, CDR2 YYREEE, per germline (reference sequence). CDR3 bases: TGTGCCAGCAGCGGTGGCCGCCACAGGGAAGAGACCCAGTACTTC. Amino acid sequence: CASSGGRHREETQYF.

The J gene is TRBJ1-1, the V gene TRBV28; D remains ambiguous. This CDR3 has 12 amino acids. Germline V gives CDR1 MDHEN, CDR2 SYDVKM. V lost 6 bases, J lost 6 bases, and 11 bases lay in between. The CDR3 DNA reads TGTGCCAGCAGACTCAGAGTCTCTGAAGCTTTCTTT. Protein sequence: CASRLRVSEAFF.

The chain uses TRBV9 and TRBJ1-5; D unclear. V gave up 0 bases and J gave up 0 bases, with 7 bases separating them. Germline V gene sequence: CDR1 SGDLS, CDR2 YYNGEE. The CDR3 extends over 15 amino acids. CDR3 sequence (DNA): TGTGCCAGCAGCGTAGGCCCATTTAGCAATCAGCCCCAGCATTTT. It translates to CASSVGPFSNQPQHF.

The rearrangement links TRBV6-1 to TRBJ1-1; D is perhaps TRBD1 (5 bases). The V end lost 6 bases, the J end lost 3 bases, and 14 bases lay between the germline ends. This CDR3 is 14 amino acids long. Germline values: CDR1 MNHNS, CDR2 SASEGT. This CDR3 is CASSPSRADTEAFF. DNA of the CDR3: TGTGCCAGCAGCCCCAGCAGGGCAGACACTGAAGCTTTCTTT.

This clone has more than one count but fewer than ten. The rearrangement links TRBV10-2 to TRBJ1-1; unclear D gene. CDR1 and CDR2 (germline): WSHSY, SAAADI. The V gene lost 8 bases and the J gene lost 5 bases, with 9 bases spanning the gap. This CDR3 region has 11 residues. DNA for the CDR3: TGCGCCAGCGGTAGGGAAACTGAAGCTTTCTTT. Translated: CASGRETEAFF.

The chain carries TRBV28 and TRBJ2-2; TRBD2 agrees at 8 bases. V was clipped by 6 bases and J by 4 bases; unmatched bases: 4. The germline gives CDR1 MDHEN, CDR2 SYDVKM. The CDR3 spans 14 residues. As DNA, the CDR3 is TGTGCCAGCAGGCCGGGACTAGTCACCGGGGAGCTGTTTTTT. This gives the protein CASRPGLVTGELFF.

This chain joins TRBV27 and TRBJ2-3, with TRBD1 matching 8 bases. V was pared by 4 bases and J by 1 base, with 7 bases of the junction left unmatched. This CDR3 is built from 16 residues. Germline CDR1 reads MNHEY; CDR2 reads SMNVEV (reference sequence). CDR3 sequence: CASSSRQGTRTDTQYF. The DNA for the CDR3 is TGTGCCAGCAGTTCGCGACAGGGGACCCGCACAGATACGCAGTATTTT.

The chain couples TRBV7-2 to TRBJ2-4; the D call may be TRBD1 or TRBD2 (5 bases each). The germline V gene has CDR1 SGHTA and CDR2 FQGNSA. The V end was cut by 5 bases, the J end by 7 bases, with 12 bases between. The CDR3 has 13 residues. The CDR3 sequence: CASSTGRGNIQYF. CDR3 nucleotides: TGTGCCAGCAGCACGGGACGAGGGAACATTCAGTACTTC.